The T cell receptor beta chain under discussion was sequenced for a study of beta chain features in type 1 diabetes. Study-level background: Sorted cells, roughly 100,000,000 in number, were examined across all samples. Regarding the study as a whole: There was no resolution here of whether HLA type influences TCRB rearrangement. A moderate, significant TCRB CDR3 shortening appeared in type 1 diabetes across four CD4+ subsets.

V dropped 1 base and J dropped 1 base, with 10 bases sitting between them. This CDR3 contains 15 residues. CDR1 is SEHNR, CDR2 FQNEAQ, per germline (reference sequence). In this sample, this clone turned up a few times. The target antigen is unknown. cDNA synthesis used the whole RNA isolate, giving expressed TCRB sequences. The table came from immunoSEQ multiplex PCR; TCRdb's copy has only in-frame clones and leaves some out. The sample holds 250,000 or so clones, around 14% seen once. The receptor was derived from a man between 25 and 39 years old with type 1 diabetes. This sequence joins TRBV7-9 and TRBJ1-1; tentatively, D is TRBD1 (6 bases). What was sequenced was naive CD4+ T cells from blood. CDR3 sequence: CASSLVTGRNTEAFF. DNA of the CDR3: TGTGCCAGCAGCTTAGTCACAGGGAGGAACACTGAAGCTTTCTTT.